This T cell receptor beta chain appears in the sequencing data of a study of shared clonotypes between healthy human individuals. TCRdb's table, derived via immunoSEQ multiplex PCR, lists solely in-frame clones and lacks some. Of about 490,000 clones in the sample, 79% were seen once. Between the trimmed V and J ends, which lost 1 base and 1 base, there was a span of 10 bases. Per germline, CDR1 MGHRA and CDR2 YSYEKL. The CDR3 has 15 residues. Sequencing was carried out using PBMCs. V gene TRBV4-1 combines with J gene TRBJ1-2; D call uncertain. This TCR came from a woman in her thirties or forties in good health. Some clones in this sample may be carry-over from other donors' samples. Here the CDR3 DNA reads TGCGCCAGCAGCCAAGTCTTTGTGGATAACTATGGCTACACCTTC. Protein product: CASSQVFVDNYGYTF.